Reported below is one T cell receptor beta chain. These data belong to a study of blood T cell repertoires in COVID-19. Study overall: The study drew acute and convalescent COVID-19 samples from the United States, Italy and Spain. T cells, B-cell-depleted T cells, or PBMCs supplied cDNA or gDNA.

CDR3 length equals 15 residues. Trimming removed 4 bases from V and 6 bases from J; junction bases left unmatched: 6. Per the germline V gene, CDR1 is MNHEY and CDR2 is SVGEGT. Per the original methods: Cell counts per sample came from amplifying reference gene primers. Clones were read by immunoSEQ multiplex PCR, and TCRdb kept only the in-frame ones, dropping some. That table supplies the V and J calls and clone size; D and trimming were determined from the DNA. The table records just over 50,000 clones, approximately 84% of them present only once. The sequence came from a human donor with active COVID-19. The donor label of this sample is uncertain. Sequencing was done on a sample of peripheral blood. The chain recombines TRBV6-2 or TRBV6-3 with TRBJ1-4, with 9 bases lining up with TRBD1. The CDR3 sequence is CASSFAGTGHEKLFF. For the CDR3, the DNA is TGTGCCAGCAGTTTCGCCGGGACAGGGCATGAAAAACTGTTTTTT.